This TCR beta chain was recorded in a study of shared clonotypes between healthy human individuals. Every subset had its genomic DNA shared out evenly among several immunoSEQ plates. Original analysis: Junction-only immunoSEQ sequences carried no quality scores, so filtering differed. The method was immunoSEQ multiplex PCR; TCRdb's version includes in-frame clones alone and lacks a portion of them. The V and J calls and the clone size are those of that table, but D and trimming were determined from the DNA. This table holds over 2 million clones, around 90% found once. Germline V gene lookup returns CDR1 MNHEY and CDR2 SMNVEV (reference sequence). Losses at the gene ends were 5 bases for V and 4 bases for J; bases not matched to a gene: 12. This CDR3 is 17 amino acids long.

The receptor was isolated from a man in his late teens or twenties in good health. Some clones in this sample may be carry-over from other donors' samples. The rearrangement joins TRBV27 to TRBJ1-2, with 11 bases fitting TRBD1. The sequenced sample was naive CD4+ T cells from PBMCs. As to subset: CD45RA+ positively selected. CDR3 sequence (DNA): TGTGCCAGCAGTCCACCTCCTGGACAGGGGGCCCCCTATGGCTACACCTTC. The encoded protein is CASSPPPGQGAPYGYTF.